Listed below are T cell receptor beta chains from one sample, sequenced in a study of technical replicates of blood from a handful of donors. The repertoire was sequenced with immunoSEQ multiplex PCR; TCRdb's copy has only in-frame clones and lacks some. The sample holds 60,000 to 85,000 clones; approximately 94% are singletons and the top ten take about 0.4%. Sequencing input: T cells isolated from PBMCs. The receptors originated from a human donor in good health. Each CDR3 is given with its conserved first and last residue. Each record gives: D gene, CDR3 length, J gene, V gene, CDR3 protein, CDR3 DNA. D genes are given only for firm matches.

NA	16	TRBJ2-2	TRBV7-5	CVRSLVPAENTGELFF	TGTGTCAGAAGCTTAGTGCCAGCGGAGAACACCGGGGAGCTGTTTTTT
TRBD2	13	TRBJ2-3	TRBV2	CASSGLAPDTQYF	TGTGCCAGCAGTGGACTAGCTCCAGATACGCAGTATTTT
NA	13	TRBJ1-1	TRBV5-6	CASSLVSGTEAFF	TGTGCCAGCAGCTTGGTTTCGGGAACTGAAGCTTTCTTT
TRBD2	15	TRBJ2-1	TRBV5-4	CASSPPSGSDNEQFF	TGTGCCAGCAGCCCCCCTAGCGGTAGCGACAATGAGCAGTTCTTC
NA	13	TRBJ1-1	TRBV7-9	CASNRIMNTEAFF	TGTGCCAGCAACAGGATCATGAACACTGAAGCTTTCTTT
TRBD1	14	TRBJ2-1	TRBV7-9	CASPGQGEYNEQFF	TGTGCCAGCCCCGGACAGGGAGAATACAATGAGCAGTTCTTC
NA	18	TRBJ2-3	TRBV7-3	CASSLIGFRGGSADTQYF	TGTGCCAGCAGCTTAATCGGGTTCCGTGGGGGGTCCGCAGATACGCAGTATTTT
TRBD1	17	TRBJ2-3	TRBV25-1	CASSELGGTGATDTQYF	TGTGCCAGCAGTGAATTGGGCGGGACAGGGGCCACAGATACGCAGTATTTT
TRBD1	15	TRBJ2-2	TRBV6-5	CASSTRQGASGELFF	TGTGCCAGCAGTACGAGACAGGGGGCCAGCGGGGAGCTGTTTTTT
TRBD2	17	TRBJ2-3	TRBV11-3	CASSPDSLKRGGDTQYF	TGTGCCAGCAGCCCAGACTCCCTAAAGCGGGGGGGAGATACGCAGTATTTT
NA	12	TRBJ2-7	TRBV27	CASTGGTYEQYF	TGTGCCAGCACCGGGGGAACCTACGAGCAGTACTTC